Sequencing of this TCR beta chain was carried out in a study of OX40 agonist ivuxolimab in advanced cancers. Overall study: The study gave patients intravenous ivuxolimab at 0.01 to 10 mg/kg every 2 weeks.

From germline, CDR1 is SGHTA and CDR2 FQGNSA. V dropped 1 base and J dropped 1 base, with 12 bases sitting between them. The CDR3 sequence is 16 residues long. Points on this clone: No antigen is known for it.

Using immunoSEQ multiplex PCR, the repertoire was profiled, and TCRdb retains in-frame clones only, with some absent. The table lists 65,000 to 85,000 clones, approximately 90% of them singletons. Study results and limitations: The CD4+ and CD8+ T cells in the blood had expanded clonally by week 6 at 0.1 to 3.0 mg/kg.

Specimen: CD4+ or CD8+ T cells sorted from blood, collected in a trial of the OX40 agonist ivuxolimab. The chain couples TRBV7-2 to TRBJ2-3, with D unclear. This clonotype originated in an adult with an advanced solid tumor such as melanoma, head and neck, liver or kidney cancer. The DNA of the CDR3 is TGTGCCAGCAGCTTAGAGGATACGTGGGGCACAGATACGCAGTATTTT. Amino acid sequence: CASSLEDTWGTDTQYF.